This T cell receptor beta chain was sequenced during a study of blood T cell repertoires in COVID-19. The table came from immunoSEQ multiplex PCR; TCRdb's copy has only in-frame clones and leaves some out. The sample shows over 600,000 clones, around 89% of them seen only once. Germline V lookup: CDR1 SEHNR, CDR2 FQNEAQ (reference sequence). This CDR3 is 17 amino acids long. Trimming took 5 bases from V and 2 from J, leaving 21 bases between them. This chain connects TRBV7-9 to TRBJ1-2; D remains unclear. The sequenced material came from peripheral blood. This TCR was sampled from a woman aged 18-30 years with acute or convalescent COVID-19. The CDR3 reads CASSLQTEYRGNYGYTF. The CDR3 DNA reads TGTGCCAGCAGCCTCCAGACCGAGTACCGAGGGAACTATGGCTACACCTTC. Using reference TRBV7-9 and TRBJ1-2 for the parts outside the CDR3, the full variable domain is DTGVSQNPRHKITKRGQNVTFRCDPISEHNRLYWYRQTLGQGPEFLTYFQNEAQLEKSRLLSDRFSAERPKGSFSTLEIQRTEQGDSAMYLCASSLQTEYRGNYGYTFGSGTRLTVV.